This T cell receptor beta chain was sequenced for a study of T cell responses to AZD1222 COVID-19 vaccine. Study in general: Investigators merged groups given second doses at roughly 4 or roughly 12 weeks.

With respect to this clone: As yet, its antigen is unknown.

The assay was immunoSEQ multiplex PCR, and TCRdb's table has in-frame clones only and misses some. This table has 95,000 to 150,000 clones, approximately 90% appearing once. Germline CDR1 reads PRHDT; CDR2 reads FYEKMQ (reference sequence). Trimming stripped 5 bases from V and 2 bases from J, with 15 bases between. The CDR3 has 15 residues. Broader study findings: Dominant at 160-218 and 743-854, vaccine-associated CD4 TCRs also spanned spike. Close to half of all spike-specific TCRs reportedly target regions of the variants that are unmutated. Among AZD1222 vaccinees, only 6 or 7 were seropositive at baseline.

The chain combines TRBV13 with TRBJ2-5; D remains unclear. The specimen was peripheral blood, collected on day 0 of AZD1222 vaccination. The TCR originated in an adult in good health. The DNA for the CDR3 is TGTGCCAGCAGCCCCCTAGGCGGTCCGCAAGAGACCCAGTACTTC. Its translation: CASSPLGGPQETQYF.